This entry is about one TCR beta chain. The antigen it recognizes is unknown. Base qualities are not recorded, but no much larger clone differs from it by a single base. This entry belongs to a study of blood T cell repertoires in COVID-19 (dated by TCRdb to 2019 to 2021). Some background on the complete study: Samples from collaborators originated in the United States, Italy and Spain and spanned both the acute and convalescent phases of COVID-19. The prospective study material was composed of cDNA or gDNA derived from T cells, B-cell-depleted T cells, or PBMCs. Subjects who had been exposed to COVID-19, were actively infected with it, or had recovered from it provided the deeply sampled blood TCRbeta repertoires that made up the dataset. Nearly every sample came with metadata listing a de-identified subject ID, COVID-19 status, age in years and sex. Samples came from the ongoing ImmuneRACE study (first 160 participants) plus 1,254 subjects from 6 global collaborators. The repertoires were made available in a free public database intended to serve as a resource for research on the immune response to SARS-CoV-2. Where available, HLA class I and class II types were obtained from metadata supplied by the sample provider rather than from assay-based typing. Study-level results and caveats: The amount of clinical and demographic metadata varied by source and participant and was provided uncurated.

TCRbeta CDR3 regions were amplified from genomic DNA by means of the immunoSEQ Assay, a bias-controlled multiplex PCR. The original methods were these. The number of nucleated cells in each sample was estimated by amplification of reference gene primers within the assay. To quantify the absolute abundance of each unique TCRbeta CDR3 rearrangement, sequence reads were collapsed and filtered. For each sample, productive Simpson clonality was calculated by taking the square root of Simpson's diversity index across productive rearrangements. TCRdb retrieved this table from immuneACCESS and kept in-frame rearrangements only. Not all clones are present; in checked studies, unresolved V genes account for under half, and no reason is known for the remainder. That table furnishes V, J and clone size, whereas the DNA furnished D and trimming. The sample table records about 280,000 clones; approximately 80% of these occur just once. About 5% of the sample comes from the top ten.

Clipping removes 5 bases from V and 7 bases from J, with 8 as the unmatched junction base count. CDR1 MNHEY and CDR2 SVGAGI were looked up in the germline V gene. Its CDR3 holds 14 amino acids, cysteine through phenylalanine. Only the CDR3 part of the read is kept: 42 bases, read in frame from the first base. In the prospective study, participants were about 18 to 89 years old, resided in fewer than 25 geographic areas of the United States, and were enrolled through a virtual design. In the prospective study, cohorts were assigned on the basis of participant-reported clinical history obtained from a screening survey and a study questionnaire. Exposed participants had been in contact, within 2 weeks of entering the study, with a person who had a PCR-confirmed or clinician-diagnosed case of COVID-19. Each participant in the prospective study had whole blood, serum and a nasopharyngeal or oropharyngeal swab collected by mobile phlebotomists. Participants in the prospective study had the option to provide additional blood draws and questionnaires over an approximately two-month period. Before DNA extraction, prospective study blood samples were shipped either frozen or at room temperature.

The rearrangement joined TRBV6-5 to TRBJ2-7; the junction holds 10 bases that match TRBD2. Sequencing used PBMCs or T cells enriched from blood (not recorded which). This TCR was sampled from a man aged 35 to 55 who had been exposed to COVID-19. The CDR3 sequence is CASSQSGGGLEQYF. The nucleotides read TGTGCCAGCAGTCAGAGCGGGGGGGGACTAGAGCAGTACTTC.